This T cell receptor beta chain appears in the sequencing data of a study of T cells expressing NK-cell markers. As for the study in general: According to the study, TCR beta repertoires originated from sorted CD3+CD56+NKG2C+, CD3+CD56+NKG2C- and CD3+CD56-NKG2C+ T cells. In the group of eight sequenced donors, seven were HCMV-seropositive and one was seronegative. General study points: Where several donors were concerned, these clonotypes also led the CD3+CD56-NKG2C+ fraction.

The CDR3 spans 14 residues. From germline, CDR1 is MNHEY and CDR2 SMNVEV (reference sequence). For this clonotype: Its antigen is undetermined.

UMIs were included in TCR beta cDNA generated by 5'RACE template switching. Following a re-call of the 5' RACE reads, TCRdb has one entry per CDR3 protein and lacks DNA. The sample holds under 600,000 distinct CDR3 sequences. The clonotype was recovered from a woman aged 45-65 years in good health. V and J are TRBV27 and TRBJ1-4; TCRdb gives TRBD1 as the D gene, but with no DNA this cannot be confirmed. Sequencing was performed on blood T cells: a sorted CD56 or NKG2C T cell subset, CD4+ or CD8+ T cells, or bulk PBMC T cells (not recorded which). This CDR3 is CASKTSGNNEKLFF.